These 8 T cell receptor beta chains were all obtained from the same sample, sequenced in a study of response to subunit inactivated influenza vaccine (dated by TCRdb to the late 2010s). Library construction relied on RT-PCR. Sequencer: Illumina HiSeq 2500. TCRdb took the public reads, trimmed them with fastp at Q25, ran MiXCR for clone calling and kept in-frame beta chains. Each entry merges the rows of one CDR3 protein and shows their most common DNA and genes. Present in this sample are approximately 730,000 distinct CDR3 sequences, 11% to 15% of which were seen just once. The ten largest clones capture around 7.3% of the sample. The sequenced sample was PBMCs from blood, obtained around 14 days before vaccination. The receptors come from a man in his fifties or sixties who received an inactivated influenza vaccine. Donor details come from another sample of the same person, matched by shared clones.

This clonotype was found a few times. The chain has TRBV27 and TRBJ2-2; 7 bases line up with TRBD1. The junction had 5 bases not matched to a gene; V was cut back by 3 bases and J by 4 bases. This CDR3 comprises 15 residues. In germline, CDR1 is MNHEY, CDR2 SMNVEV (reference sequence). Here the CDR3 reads CASSFATGPTGELFF. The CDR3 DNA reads TGTGCCAGCAGTTTCGCGACAGGGCCCACCGGGGAGCTGTTTTTT.

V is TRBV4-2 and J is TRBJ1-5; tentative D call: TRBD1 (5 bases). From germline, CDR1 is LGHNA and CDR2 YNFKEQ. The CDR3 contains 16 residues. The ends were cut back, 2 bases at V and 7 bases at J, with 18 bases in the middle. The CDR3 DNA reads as TGTGCCAGCAGCCAATCCAGGGTGGTTGGGAGCCAGCCCCAGCATTTT. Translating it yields CASSQSRVVGSQPQHF.

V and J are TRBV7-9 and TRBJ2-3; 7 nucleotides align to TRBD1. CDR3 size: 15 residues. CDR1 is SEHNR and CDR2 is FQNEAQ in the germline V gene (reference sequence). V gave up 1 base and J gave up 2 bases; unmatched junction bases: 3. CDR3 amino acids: CASSLVGTDTDTQYF. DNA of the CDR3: TGTGCCAGCAGCTTAGTTGGGACAGACACAGATACGCAGTATTTT. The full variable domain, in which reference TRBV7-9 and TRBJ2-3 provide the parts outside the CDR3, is DTGVSQNPRHKITKRGQNVTFRCDPISEHNRLYWYRQTLGQGPEFLTYFQNEAQLEKSRLLSDRFSAERPKGSFSTLEIQRTEQGDSAMYLCASSLVGTDTDTQYFGPGTRLTVL.

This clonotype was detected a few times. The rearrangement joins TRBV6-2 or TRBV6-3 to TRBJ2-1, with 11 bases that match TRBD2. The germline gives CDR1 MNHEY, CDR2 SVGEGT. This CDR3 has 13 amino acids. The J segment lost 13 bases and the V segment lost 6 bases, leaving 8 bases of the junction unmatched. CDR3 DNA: TGTGCCAGCAGCCCGCGGACTAGCGGGTTACAGTTCTTC. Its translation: CASSPRTSGLQFF.

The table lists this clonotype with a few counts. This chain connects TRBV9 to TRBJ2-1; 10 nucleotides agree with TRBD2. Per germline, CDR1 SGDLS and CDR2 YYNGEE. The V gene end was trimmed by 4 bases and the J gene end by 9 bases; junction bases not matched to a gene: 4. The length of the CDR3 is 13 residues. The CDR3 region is CASSFWTSGEQFF. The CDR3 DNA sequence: TGTGCCAGCAGCTTTTGGACTAGCGGTGAGCAGTTCTTC.

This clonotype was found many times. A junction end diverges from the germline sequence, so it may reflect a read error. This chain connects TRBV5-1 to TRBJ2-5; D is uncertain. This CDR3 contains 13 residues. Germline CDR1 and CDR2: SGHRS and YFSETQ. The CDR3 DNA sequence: TGTGCCAGCAGCTTATCGCCCCAAGAGACCCAGTACTTC. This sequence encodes CASSLSPQETQYF. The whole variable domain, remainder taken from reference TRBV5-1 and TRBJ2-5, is KAGVTQTPRYLIKTRGQQVTLSCSPISGHRSVSWYQQTPGQGLQFLFEYFSETQRNKGNFPGRFSGRQFSNSRSEMNVSTLELGDSALYLCASSLSPQETQYFGPGTRLLVL.

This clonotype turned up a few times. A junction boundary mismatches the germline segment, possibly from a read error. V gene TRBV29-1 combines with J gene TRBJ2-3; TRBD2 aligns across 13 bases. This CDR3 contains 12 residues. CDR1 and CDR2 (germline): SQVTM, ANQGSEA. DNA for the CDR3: TGCAGCGTTTCCTGGACTAGCGGGGGCCTCGATTTT. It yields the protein CSVSWTSGGLDF.

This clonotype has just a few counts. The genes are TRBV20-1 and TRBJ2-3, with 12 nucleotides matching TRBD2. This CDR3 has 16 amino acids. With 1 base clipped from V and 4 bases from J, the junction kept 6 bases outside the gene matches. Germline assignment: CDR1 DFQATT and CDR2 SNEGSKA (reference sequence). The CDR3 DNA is TGCAGTGCTAGAGGGCTAGCGGGGGGGCCCCCAGATACGCAGTATTTT. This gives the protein CSARGLAGGPPDTQYF.